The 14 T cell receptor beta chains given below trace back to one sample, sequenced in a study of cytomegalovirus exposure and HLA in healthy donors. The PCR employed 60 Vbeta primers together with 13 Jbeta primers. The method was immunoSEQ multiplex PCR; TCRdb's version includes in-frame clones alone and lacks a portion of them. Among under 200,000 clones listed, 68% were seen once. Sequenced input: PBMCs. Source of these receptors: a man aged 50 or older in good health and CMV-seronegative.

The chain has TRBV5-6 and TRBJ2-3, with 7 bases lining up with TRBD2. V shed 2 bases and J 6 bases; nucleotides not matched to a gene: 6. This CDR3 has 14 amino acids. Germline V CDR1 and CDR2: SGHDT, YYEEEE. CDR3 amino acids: CASSFWEGRDTQYF. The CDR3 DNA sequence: TGTGCCAGCAGCTTCTGGGAGGGCCGGGATACGCAGTATTTT.

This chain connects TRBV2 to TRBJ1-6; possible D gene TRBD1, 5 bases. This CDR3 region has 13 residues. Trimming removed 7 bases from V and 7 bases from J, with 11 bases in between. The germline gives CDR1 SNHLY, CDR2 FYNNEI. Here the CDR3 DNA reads TGTGCCAGCAAGGGGCCAGGCAATTCACCCCTCCACTTT. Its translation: CASKGPGNSPLHF.

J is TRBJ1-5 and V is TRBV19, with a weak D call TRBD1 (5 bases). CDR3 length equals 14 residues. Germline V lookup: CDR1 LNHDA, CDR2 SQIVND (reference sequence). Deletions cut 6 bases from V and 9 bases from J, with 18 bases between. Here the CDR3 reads CASRGEVWGGPQHF. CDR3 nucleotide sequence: TGTGCCAGTAGAGGGGAGGTGTGGGGTGGGCCCCAGCATTTT.

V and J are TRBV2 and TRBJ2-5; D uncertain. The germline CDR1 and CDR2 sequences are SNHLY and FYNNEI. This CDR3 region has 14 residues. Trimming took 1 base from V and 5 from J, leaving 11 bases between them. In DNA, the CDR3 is TGTGCCAGCAGTGAAGGTCCCTCCGTGGAGACCCAGTACTTC. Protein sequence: CASSEGPSVETQYF.

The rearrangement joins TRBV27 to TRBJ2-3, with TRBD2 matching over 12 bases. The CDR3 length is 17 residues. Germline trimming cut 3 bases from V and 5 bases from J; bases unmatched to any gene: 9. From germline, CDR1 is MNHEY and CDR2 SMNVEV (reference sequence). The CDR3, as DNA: TGTGCCAGCAGTTTTACCGGACTAGCGGGGATAGTAGATACGCAGTATTTT. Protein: CASSFTGLAGIVDTQYF.

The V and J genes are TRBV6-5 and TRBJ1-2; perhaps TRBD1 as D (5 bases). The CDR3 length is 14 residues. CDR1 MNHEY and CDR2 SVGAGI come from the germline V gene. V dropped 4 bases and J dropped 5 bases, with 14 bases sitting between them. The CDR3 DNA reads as TGTGCCAGCAGTTCGACGACAGACTTTTATGGCTACACCTTC. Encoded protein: CASSSTTDFYGYTF.

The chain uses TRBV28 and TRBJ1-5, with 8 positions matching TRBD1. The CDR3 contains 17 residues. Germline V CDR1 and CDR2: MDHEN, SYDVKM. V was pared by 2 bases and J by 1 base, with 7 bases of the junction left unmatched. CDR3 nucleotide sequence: TGTGCCAGCAGTTTAGTATCAGGGGGCGAAAGCAATCAGCCCCAGCATTTT. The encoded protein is CASSLVSGGESNQPQHF.

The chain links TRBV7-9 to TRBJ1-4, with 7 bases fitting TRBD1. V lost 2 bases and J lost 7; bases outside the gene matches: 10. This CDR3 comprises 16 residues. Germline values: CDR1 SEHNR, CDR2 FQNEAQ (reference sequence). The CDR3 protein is CASSLTGQVLGEKLFF. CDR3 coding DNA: TGTGCCAGCAGCTTAACTGGACAGGTGTTAGGTGAAAAACTGTTTTTT.

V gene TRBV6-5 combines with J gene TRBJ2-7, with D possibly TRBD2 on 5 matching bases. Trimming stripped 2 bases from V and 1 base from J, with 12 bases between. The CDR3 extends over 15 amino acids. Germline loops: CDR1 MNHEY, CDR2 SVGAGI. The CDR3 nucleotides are TGTGCCAGCAGTTACCGCCGGACTGAATCCTACGAGCAGTACTTC. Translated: CASSYRRTESYEQYF.

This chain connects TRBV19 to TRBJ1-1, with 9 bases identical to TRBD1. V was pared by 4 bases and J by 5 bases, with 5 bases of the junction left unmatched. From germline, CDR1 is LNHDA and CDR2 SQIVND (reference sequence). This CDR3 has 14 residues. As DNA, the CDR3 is TGTGCCAGTAGTAAAAGACAGGGGGTTACTGAAGCTTTCTTT. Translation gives CASSKRQGVTEAFF.

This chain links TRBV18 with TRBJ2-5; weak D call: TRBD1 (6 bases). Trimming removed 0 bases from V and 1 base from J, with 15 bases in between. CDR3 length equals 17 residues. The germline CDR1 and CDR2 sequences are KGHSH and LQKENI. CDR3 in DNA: TGTGCCAGCTCACCACCTACGGGACACATAGTCCAAGAGACCCAGTACTTC. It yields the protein CASSPPTGHIVQETQYF. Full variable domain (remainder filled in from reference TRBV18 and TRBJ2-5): NAGVMQNPRHLVRRRGQEARLRCSPMKGHSHVYWYRQLPEEGLKFMVYLQKENIIDESGMPKERFSAEFPKEGPSILRIQQVVRGDSAAYFCASSPPTGHIVQETQYFGPGTRLLVL.

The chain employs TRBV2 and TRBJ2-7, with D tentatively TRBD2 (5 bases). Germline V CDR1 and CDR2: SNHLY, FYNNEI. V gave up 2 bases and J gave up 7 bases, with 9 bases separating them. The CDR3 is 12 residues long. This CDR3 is CASSEPRREQYF. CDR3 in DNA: TGTGCCAGCAGTGAACCCCGGAGGGAGCAGTACTTC.

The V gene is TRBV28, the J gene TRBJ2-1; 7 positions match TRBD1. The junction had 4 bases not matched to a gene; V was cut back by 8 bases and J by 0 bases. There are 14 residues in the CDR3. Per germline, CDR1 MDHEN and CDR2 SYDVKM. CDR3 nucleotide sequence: TGTGCCAGCTCGCCAGGGGGCTCCTACAATGAGCAGTTCTTC. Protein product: CASSPGGSYNEQFF.

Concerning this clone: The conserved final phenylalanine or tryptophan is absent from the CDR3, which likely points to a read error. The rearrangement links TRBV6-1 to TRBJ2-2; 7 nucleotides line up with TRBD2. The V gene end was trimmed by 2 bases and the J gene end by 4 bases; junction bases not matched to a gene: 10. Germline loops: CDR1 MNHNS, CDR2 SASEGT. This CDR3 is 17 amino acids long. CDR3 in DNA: TGTGCCAGCAGTGAATTGGGGGGGGGAGGAGGCACCGGGGAGCTGTTTCTT. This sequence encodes CASSELGGGGGTGELFL.